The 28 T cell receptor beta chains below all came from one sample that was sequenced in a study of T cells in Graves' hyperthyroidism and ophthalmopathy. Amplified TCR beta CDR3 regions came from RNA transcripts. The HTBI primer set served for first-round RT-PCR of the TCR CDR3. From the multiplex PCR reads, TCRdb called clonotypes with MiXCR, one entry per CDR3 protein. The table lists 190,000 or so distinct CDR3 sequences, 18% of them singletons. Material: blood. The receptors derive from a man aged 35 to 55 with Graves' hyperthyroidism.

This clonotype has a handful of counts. CDR3 region: CASSEVPGRPTYEQYF. CDR3 nucleotide sequence: TGTGCCAGCAGTGAAGTTCCCGGGAGGCCAACCTACGAGCAGTACTTC. V is TRBV6-1 and J is TRBJ2-7; 7 bases align to TRBD2. The ends lost 1 base at V and 2 bases at J; junction bases unmatched: 8. Germline V gene sequence: CDR1 MNHNS, CDR2 SASEGT. The CDR3 sequence is 16 residues long.

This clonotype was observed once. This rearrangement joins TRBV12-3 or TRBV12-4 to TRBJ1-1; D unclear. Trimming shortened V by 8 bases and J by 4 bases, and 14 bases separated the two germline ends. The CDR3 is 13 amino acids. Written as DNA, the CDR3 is TGTGCCAGCCTTACGGGATCTAGCACTGAAGCTTTCTTT. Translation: CASLTGSSTEAFF.

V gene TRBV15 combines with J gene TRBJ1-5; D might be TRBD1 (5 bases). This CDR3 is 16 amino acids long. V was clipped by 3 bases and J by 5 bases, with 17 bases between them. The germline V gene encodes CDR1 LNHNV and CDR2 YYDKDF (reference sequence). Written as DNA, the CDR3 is TGTGCCACCAGCAGGGGGGGAGACGGAACGTATCAGCCCCAGCATTTT. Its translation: CATSRGGDGTYQPQHF.

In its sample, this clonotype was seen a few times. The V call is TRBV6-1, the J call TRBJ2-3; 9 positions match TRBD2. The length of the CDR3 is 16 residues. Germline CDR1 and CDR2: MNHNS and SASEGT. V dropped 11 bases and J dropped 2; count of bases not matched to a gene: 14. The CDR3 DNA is TGTGCCCCGTCCTGTGGACTAGCGATGCTCACAGATACGCAGTATTTT. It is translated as CAPSCGLAMLTDTQYF.

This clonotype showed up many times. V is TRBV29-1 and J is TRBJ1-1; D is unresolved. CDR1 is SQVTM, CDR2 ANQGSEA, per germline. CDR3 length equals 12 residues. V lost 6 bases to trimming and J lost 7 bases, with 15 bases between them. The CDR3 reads CSVSRTDDEAFF. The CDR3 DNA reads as TGCAGCGTCTCCCGGACGGACGATGAAGCTTTCTTT.

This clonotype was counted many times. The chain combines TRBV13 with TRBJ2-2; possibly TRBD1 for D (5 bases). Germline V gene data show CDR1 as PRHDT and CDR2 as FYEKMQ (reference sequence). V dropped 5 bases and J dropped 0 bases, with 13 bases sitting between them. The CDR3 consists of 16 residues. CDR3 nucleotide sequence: TGTGCCAGCAGCCTAAGACAGAAGACGAACACCGGGGAGCTGTTTTTT. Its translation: CASSLRQKTNTGELFF.

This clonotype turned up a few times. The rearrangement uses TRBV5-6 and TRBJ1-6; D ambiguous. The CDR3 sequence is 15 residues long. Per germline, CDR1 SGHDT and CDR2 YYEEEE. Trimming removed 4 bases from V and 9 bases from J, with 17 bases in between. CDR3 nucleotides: TGTGCCAGCAGCCAACCCGCCCAGTACGGTTCACCCCTCCACTTT. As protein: CASSQPAQYGSPLHF.

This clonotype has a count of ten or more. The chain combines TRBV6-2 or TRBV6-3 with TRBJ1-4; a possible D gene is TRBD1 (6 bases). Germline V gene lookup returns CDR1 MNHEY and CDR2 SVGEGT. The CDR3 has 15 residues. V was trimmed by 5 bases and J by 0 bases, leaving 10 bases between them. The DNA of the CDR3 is TGTGCCAGCAGTGACAGGTTGGCAACTAATGAAAAACTGTTTTTT. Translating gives CASSDRLATNEKLFF.

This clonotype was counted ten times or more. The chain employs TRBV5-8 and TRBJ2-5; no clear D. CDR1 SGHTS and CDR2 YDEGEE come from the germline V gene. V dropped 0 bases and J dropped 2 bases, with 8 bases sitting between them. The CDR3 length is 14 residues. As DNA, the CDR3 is TGTGCCAGCAGCTTGGAAATGGGGCAAGAGACCCAGTACTTC. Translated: CASSLEMGQETQYF. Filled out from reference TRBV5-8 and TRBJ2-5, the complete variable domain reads EAGVTQSPTHLIKTRGQQATLRCSPISGHTSVYWYQQALGLGLQFLLWYDEGEERNRGNFPPRFSGRQFPNYSSELNVNALELEDSALYLCASSLEMGQETQYFGPGTRLLVL.

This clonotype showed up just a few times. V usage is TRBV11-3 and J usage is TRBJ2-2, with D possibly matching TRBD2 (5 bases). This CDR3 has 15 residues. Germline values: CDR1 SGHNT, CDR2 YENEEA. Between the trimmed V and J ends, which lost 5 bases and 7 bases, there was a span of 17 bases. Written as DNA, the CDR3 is TGTGCCAGCAGCCCCGCTCGAGGGTTGGGCGGGGAGCTGTTTTTT. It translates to CASSPARGLGGELFF.

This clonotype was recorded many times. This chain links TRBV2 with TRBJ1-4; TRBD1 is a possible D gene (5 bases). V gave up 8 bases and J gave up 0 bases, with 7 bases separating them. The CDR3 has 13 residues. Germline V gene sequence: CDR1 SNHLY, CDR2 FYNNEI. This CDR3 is CASQGATNEKLFF. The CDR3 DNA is TGTGCCAGCCAGGGTGCAACTAATGAAAAACTGTTTTTT.

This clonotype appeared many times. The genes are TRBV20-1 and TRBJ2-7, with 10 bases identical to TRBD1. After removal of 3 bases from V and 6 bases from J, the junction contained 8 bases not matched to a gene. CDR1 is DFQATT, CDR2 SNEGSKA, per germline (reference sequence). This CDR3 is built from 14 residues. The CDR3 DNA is TGCAGTGCTAGGGGATGGGGACAGGGGACCGAGCAGTACTTC. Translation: CSARGWGQGTEQYF.

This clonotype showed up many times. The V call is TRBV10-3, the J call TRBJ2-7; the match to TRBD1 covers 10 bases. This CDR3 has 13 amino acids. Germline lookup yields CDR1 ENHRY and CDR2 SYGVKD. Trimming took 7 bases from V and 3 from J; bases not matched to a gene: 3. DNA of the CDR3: TGTGCCATCACAAGGGACAGGGGCTACGAGCAGTACTTC. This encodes CAITRDRGYEQYF.

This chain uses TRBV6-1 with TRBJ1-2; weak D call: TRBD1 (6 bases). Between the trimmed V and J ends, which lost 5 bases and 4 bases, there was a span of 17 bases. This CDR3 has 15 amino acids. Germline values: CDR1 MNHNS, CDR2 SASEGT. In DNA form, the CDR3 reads TGTGCCAGCAGTCTAGGAGGGGGGCCCGCCTATGGCTACACCTTC. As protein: CASSLGGGPAYGYTF.

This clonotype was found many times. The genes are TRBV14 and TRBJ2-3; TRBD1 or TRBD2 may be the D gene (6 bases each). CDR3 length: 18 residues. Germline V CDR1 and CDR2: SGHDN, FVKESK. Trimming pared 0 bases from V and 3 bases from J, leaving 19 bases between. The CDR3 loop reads CASSQETGPRRGTDTQYF. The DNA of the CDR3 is TGTGCCAGCAGCCAAGAAACGGGTCCCCGGAGGGGGACAGATACGCAGTATTTT.

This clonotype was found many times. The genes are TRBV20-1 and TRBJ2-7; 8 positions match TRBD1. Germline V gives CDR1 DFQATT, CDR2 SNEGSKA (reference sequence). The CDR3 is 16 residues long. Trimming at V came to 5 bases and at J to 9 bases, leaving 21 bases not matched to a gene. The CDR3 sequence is CSAGDAGTGRKNGQYF. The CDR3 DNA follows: TGCAGTGCTGGGGACGCCGGGACAGGTCGTAAGAACGGGCAGTACTTC.

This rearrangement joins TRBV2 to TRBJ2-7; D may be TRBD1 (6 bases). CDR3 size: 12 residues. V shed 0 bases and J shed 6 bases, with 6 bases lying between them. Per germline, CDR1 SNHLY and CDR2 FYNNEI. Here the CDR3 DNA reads TGTGCCAGCAGTGAAGCAGGGGGCGAGCAGTACTTC. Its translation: CASSEAGGEQYF.

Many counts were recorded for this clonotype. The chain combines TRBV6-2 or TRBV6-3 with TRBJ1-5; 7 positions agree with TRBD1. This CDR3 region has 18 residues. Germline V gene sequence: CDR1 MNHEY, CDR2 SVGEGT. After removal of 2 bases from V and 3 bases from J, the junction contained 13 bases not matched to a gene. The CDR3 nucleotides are TGTGCCAGCAGTTACCTCCCACCCGGGACAGTCTTCAATCAGCCCCAGCATTTT. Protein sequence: CASSYLPPGTVFNQPQHF.

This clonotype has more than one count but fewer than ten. CDR3 coding DNA: TGTGCCAAGCTATTGGGGAAGGTAGACGAGCAGTACTTC. Its translation: CAKLLGKVDEQYF. V gene TRBV24-1 combines with J gene TRBJ2-7; D unresolved. The V and J ends lost 11 bases and 5 bases respectively, with 18 bases between them. Germline CDR1 is KGHDR and CDR2 is SFDVKD. The CDR3 spans 13 residues.

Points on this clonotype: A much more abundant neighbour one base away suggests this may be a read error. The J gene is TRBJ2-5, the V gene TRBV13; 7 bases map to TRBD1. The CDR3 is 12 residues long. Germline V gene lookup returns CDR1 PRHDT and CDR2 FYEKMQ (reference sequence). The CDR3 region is CASSHRGETQHF. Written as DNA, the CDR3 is TGTGCCAGCAGCCACAGGGGAGAGACCCAGCACTTC.

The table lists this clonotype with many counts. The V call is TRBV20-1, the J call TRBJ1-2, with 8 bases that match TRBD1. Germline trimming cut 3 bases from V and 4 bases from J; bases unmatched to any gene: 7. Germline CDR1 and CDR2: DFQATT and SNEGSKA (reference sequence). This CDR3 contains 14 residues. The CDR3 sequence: CSASKTRGLYGYTF. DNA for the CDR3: TGCAGTGCTAGCAAGACCAGGGGGCTCTATGGCTACACCTTC.

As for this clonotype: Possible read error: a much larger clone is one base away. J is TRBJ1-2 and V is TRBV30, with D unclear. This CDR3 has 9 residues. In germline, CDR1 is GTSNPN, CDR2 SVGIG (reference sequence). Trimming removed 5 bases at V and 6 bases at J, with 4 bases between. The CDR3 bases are TGTGCCTGGGCGGATGGCTACACCTTC. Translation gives CAWADGYTF.

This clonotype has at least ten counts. CDR3 sequence: CATSETGQGFTDTQYF. The DNA for the CDR3 is TGTGCCACCAGTGAAACCGGACAGGGGTTCACAGATACGCAGTATTTT. The chain couples TRBV24-1 to TRBJ2-3, with 9 bases identical to TRBD1. The V gene's germline CDR1 is KGHDR and CDR2 SFDVKD. CDR3 length equals 16 residues. V shed 4 bases, J shed 2 bases, and the junction held 6 bases outside the gene matches.

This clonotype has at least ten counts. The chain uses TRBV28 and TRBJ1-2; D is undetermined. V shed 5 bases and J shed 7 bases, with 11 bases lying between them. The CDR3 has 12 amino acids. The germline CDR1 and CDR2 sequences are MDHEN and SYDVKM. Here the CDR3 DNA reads TGTGCCAGCAGTCCGAGGACTAGTGGCTACACCTTC. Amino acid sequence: CASSPRTSGYTF.

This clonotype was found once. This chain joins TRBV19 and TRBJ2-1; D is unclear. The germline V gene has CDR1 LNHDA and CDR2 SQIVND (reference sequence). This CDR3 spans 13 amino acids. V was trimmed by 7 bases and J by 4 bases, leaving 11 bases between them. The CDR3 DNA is TGTGCCAGTAACGGCGTTGGGTACAATGAGCAGTTCTTC. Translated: CASNGVGYNEQFF.

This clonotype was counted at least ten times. The CDR3 is CASSFLQGIQYF. CDR3 DNA: TGTGCCAGCAGCTTTCTGCAGGGCATTCAGTACTTC. V is TRBV7-2 and J is TRBJ2-4; maybe TRBD1 (5 bases). CDR3 length: 12 residues. From germline, CDR1 is SGHTA and CDR2 FQGNSA. V lost 3 bases and J lost 9, with 9 bases in between.

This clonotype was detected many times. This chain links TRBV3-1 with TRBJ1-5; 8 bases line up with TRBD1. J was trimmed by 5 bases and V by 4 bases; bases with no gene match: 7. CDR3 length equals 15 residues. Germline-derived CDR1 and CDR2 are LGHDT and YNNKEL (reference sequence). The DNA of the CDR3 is TGTGCCAGCAGCCTAGGGACAGGACAACATCAGCCCCAGCATTTT. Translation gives CASSLGTGQHQPQHF.

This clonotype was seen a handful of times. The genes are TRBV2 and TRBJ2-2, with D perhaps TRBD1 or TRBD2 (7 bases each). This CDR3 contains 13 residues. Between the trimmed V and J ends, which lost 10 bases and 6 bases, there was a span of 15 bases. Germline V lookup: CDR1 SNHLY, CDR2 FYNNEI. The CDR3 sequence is CANGGGGAGELFF. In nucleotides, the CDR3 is TGTGCCAACGGGGGAGGGGGCGCCGGGGAGCTGTTTTTT.